This is a list of T cell receptor beta chains from one sample in a study of blood T cell repertoires in COVID-19. The data were produced by immunoSEQ multiplex PCR, yet TCRdb's version contains in-frame clones alone and is incomplete. The sample has around 270,000 clones; 91% are singletons. Sequenced material: peripheral blood. Every receptor here comes from a person between 18 and 35 years old with COVID-19, enrolled during active disease. Each CDR3 is given with its conserved first and last residue. The D gene is left open where the match is weak. Size is stated for part of the rows, as once, few or many counts, or as a class when the clone is expanded.

D gene	V gene	clone size	J gene	CDR3 protein	CDR3 DNA
NA	TRBV24-1	NA	TRBJ2-3	CATSRGRQVTDTQYF	TGTGCCACCAGTCGAGGTCGACAGGTCACAGATACGCAGTATTTT
NA	TRBV18	NA	TRBJ1-3	CASSPVQTGSSSGNTIYF	TGTGCCAGCTCACCCGTTCAGACAGGCTCCAGCTCTGGAAACACCATATATTTT
TRBD2	TRBV28	NA	TRBJ2-3	CASSLSTTSGDSTDTQYF	TGTGCCAGCAGTTTATCGACTACTAGCGGGGACAGCACAGATACGCAGTATTTT
NA	TRBV10-3	NA	TRBJ1-1	CAIQAGETGYTEAFF	TGTGCCATCCAAGCTGGGGAGACGGGATACACTGAAGCTTTCTTT
TRBD1	TRBV27	NA	TRBJ1-6	CASSLRDREGNSPLHF	TGTGCCAGCAGTTTGCGAGACAGGGAAGGCAATTCACCCCTCCACTTT
NA	TRBV6-2/TRBV6-3	NA	TRBJ2-1	CASSPTGEASYNEQFF	TGTGCCAGCAGCCCCACAGGGGAGGCGTCCTACAATGAGCAGTTCTTC
TRBD2	TRBV7-2	NA	TRBJ2-5	CASSTGLAGAETQYF	TGTGCCAGCAGCACGGGACTAGCGGGTGCGGAGACCCAGTACTTC
TRBD1	TRBV24-1	NA	TRBJ1-2	CATSDLRQGAHSYTF	TGTGCCACCAGTGATTTGCGGCAGGGGGCGCATAGCTACACCTTC
TRBD1	TRBV27	NA	TRBJ1-2	CASRWTGNYGYTF	TGTGCCAGCAGATGGACAGGGAACTATGGCTACACCTTC
NA	TRBV19	NA	TRBJ2-5	CASVGSAGTQYF	TGTGCCAGTGTTGGGTCTGCAGGGACCCAGTACTTC
NA	TRBV3-1/TRBV3-2	NA	TRBJ1-1	CASSPAGTHNTEAFF	TGTGCCAGCAGCCCAGCCGGGACACATAACACTGAAGCTTTCTTT
NA	TRBV6-5	NA	TRBJ1-5	CASRKTGTDQPQHF	TGTGCCAGCAGGAAGACAGGAACCGATCAGCCCCAGCATTTT
NA	TRBV2	few	TRBJ1-4	CASREGPSTNEKLFF	TGTGCCAGCAGGGAAGGGCCCTCAACTAATGAAAAACTGTTTTTT
NA	TRBV28	NA	TRBJ1-2	CASRLGQPGVLYGYTF	TGTGCCAGCAGGCTTGGACAGCCCGGAGTACTGTATGGCTACACCTTC
NA	TRBV12-3/TRBV12-4	NA	TRBJ2-1	CASSSTGYNEQFF	TGTGCCAGCAGTTCCACCGGGTACAATGAGCAGTTCTTC
TRBD2	TRBV5-1	NA	TRBJ2-1	CASSLGYAGGGYNEQFF	TGCGCCAGCAGCTTGGGGTACGCGGGAGGGGGCTACAATGAGCAGTTCTTC
NA	TRBV30	NA	TRBJ1-2	CAWQPQGQGRGYTF	TGTGCCTGGCAACCCCAGGGCCAGGGAAGGGGCTACACCTTC
NA	TRBV12-3/TRBV12-4	NA	TRBJ1-1	CASDIGGNTEAFF	TGTGCCAGCGACATCGGAGGGAACACTGAAGCTTTCTTT
NA	TRBV5-6	NA	TRBJ1-5	CASSSHDSGNQPQHF	TGTGCCAGCAGCTCACACGACAGTGGCAATCAGCCCCAGCATTTT
TRBD1	TRBV24-1	NA	TRBJ1-2	CATSDDRGLTGGYTF	TGTGCCACCAGTGATGACAGGGGGCTGACGGGCGGCTACACCTTC
NA	TRBV5-1	NA	TRBJ2-5	CASSLFIGGETQYF	TGCGCCAGCAGCTTGTTTATCGGAGGAGAGACCCAGTACTTC
TRBD2	TRBV15	NA	TRBJ2-1	CATSIGRTSGSGTYNEQFF	TGTGCCACCAGCATAGGGAGGACTAGCGGGAGCGGGACCTACAATGAGCAGTTCTTC
NA	TRBV21-1	NA	TRBJ1-6	CVNRSSPLHF	TGTGTCAACAGGAGTTCACCCCTCCACTTT
TRBD1	TRBV3-1/TRBV3-2	NA	TRBJ1-2	CASNGGNRGRSSYGYTF	TGTGCCAGCAACGGAGGGAACAGGGGGCGATCCAGCTATGGCTACACCTTC
NA	TRBV7-6	NA	TRBJ2-3	CASSLSFTDTQYF	TGTGCCAGCAGCTTATCCTTCACAGATACGCAGTATTTT
NA	TRBV2	NA	TRBJ2-5	CASTGDLWTQYF	TGTGCCAGCACGGGAGACCTATGGACCCAGTACTTC
TRBD2	TRBV30	NA	TRBJ2-7	CAWSASGRGEQYF	TGTGCCTGGAGTGCTAGCGGGAGAGGCGAGCAGTACTTC
NA	TRBV9	once	TRBJ1-4	CASSRQDEGNEKLFF	TGTGCCAGCAGCCGGCAGGACGAGGGTAATGAAAAACTGTTTTTT
TRBD2	TRBV29-1	NA	TRBJ2-1	CSVVAGVWNEQFF	TGCAGCGTTGTAGCGGGAGTTTGGAATGAGCAGTTCTTC
NA	TRBV19	NA	TRBJ2-5	CASSIGGSGETQYF	TGTGCCAGTAGTATAGGGGGCAGTGGAGAGACCCAGTACTTC
NA	TRBV6-6	NA	TRBJ1-1	CASSYGGIQMNTEAFF	TGTGCCAGCAGTTACGGGGGGATACAGATGAACACTGAAGCTTTCTTT
NA	TRBV28	NA	TRBJ1-4	CASNFLKSTNEKLFF	TGTGCCAGCAACTTCCTGAAGTCAACTAATGAAAAACTGTTTTTT
NA	TRBV25-1	NA	TRBJ1-4	CASTGLSTNEKLFF	TGTGCCAGCACTGGGCTGTCAACTAATGAAAAACTGTTTTTT
TRBD1	TRBV30	NA	TRBJ2-3	CAASRGRGQADTQYF	TGTGCCGCCTCCCGGGGCAGGGGGCAGGCAGATACGCAGTATTTT
NA	TRBV4-1	NA	TRBJ1-5	CASSQGLSRGGDQPQHF	TGCGCCAGCAGCCAAGGTCTATCAAGGGGGGGGGATCAGCCCCAGCATTTT
NA	TRBV28	once	TRBJ1-6	CASSTVASPLHF	TGTGCCAGCAGTACAGTCGCCTCACCCCTCCACTTT
NA	TRBV2	NA	TRBJ2-2	CASSVRGELFF	TGTGCCAGCTCTGTCCGCGGGGAGCTGTTTTTT
TRBD1	TRBV3-1/TRBV3-2	NA	TRBJ1-4	CASSQVQGGSEKLFF	TGTGCCAGCAGCCAAGTTCAAGGGGGCAGCGAAAAACTGTTTTTT